One and the same sample provided the 3 T cell receptor beta chains below, sequenced in a study of identical twins. Each CDR3 protein is one row after TCRdb ran MiXCR on the 5' RACE reads. This sample carries about 690,000 distinct CDR3 sequences, 5.5% to 6.5% of them seen once, and the ten largest clones take 1.5% to 2%. Input material: naive T cells sorted from blood. The receptors were sampled from a man aged 18 to 30 in good health.

This clonotype was seen at least ten times. The germline gene is not matched at one end of the junction; a read error may be the cause. The chain combines TRBV20-1 with TRBJ2-1; TRBD2 aligns across 8 bases. CDR3 length equals 12 residues. Germline V gene sequence: CDR1 DFQATT, CDR2 SNEGSKA (reference sequence). CDR3 residues: CSARPTSGGSIF. The CDR3 DNA sequence: TGCAGTGCTAGACCAACTAGCGGCGGTTCGATCTTC.

The table lists this clonotype with a few counts. The rearrangement uses TRBV29-1 and TRBJ1-5, with a possible D match to TRBD1 (5 bases). Germline lookup yields CDR1 SQVTM and CDR2 ANQGSEA. The CDR3 contains 15 residues. V was cut by 5 bases and J by 0 bases, with 14 bases left in between. The CDR3 loop reads CSVNRPTDSNQPQHF. For the CDR3, the DNA is TGCAGCGTTAACAGGCCCACCGATAGCAATCAGCCCCAGCATTTT.

This clonotype was counted at least ten times. This sequence joins TRBV7-8 and TRBJ1-6; D remains ambiguous. CDR3 length: 14 amino acids. Germline V gives CDR1 SGHVS, CDR2 FQNEAQ. The ends were cut back, 0 bases at V and 12 bases at J, with 12 bases in the middle. The CDR3 bases are TGTGCCAGCAGCTTAGCGATGACTCGGGGACCCCTCCACTTT. Encoded protein: CASSLAMTRGPLHF.